This paragraph covers one TCR beta chain sequence. Its target is unknown. The source of the sample is a study of cytomegalovirus exposure and HLA in healthy donors. Study summary: Early released data had around 79 million unique TCRs, all coming from HLA-typed donors.

A multiplex PCR was run with 60 Vbeta primers and 13 Jbeta primers. The repertoire was sequenced with immunoSEQ multiplex PCR; TCRdb's copy has only in-frame clones and lacks some. The profile shows about 200,000 clones, approximately 79% of them singletons. V was cut by 3 bases and J by 2 bases, with 12 bases left in between. This CDR3 comprises 15 residues. The V gene's germline CDR1 is SGDLS and CDR2 YYNGEE. Nominal health characterized the donors when sampled, though unrecorded immune exposures were likely. Study-wide findings and caveats: Per a prior analysis, the majority of TCR beta V segments were productive roughly 90% or roughly 30% of the time. Sequencing artifact likely explains a cluster of highly shared sequence variants.

This rearrangement joins TRBV9 to TRBJ1-3, with D possibly matching TRBD1 (6 bases). The clonotype originates from a girl aged 2-10 years in good health and CMV-seronegative. What was sequenced was PBMCs. The CDR3 here is CASSDHAGAGNTIYF. The CDR3 DNA is TGTGCCAGCAGCGATCACGCAGGGGCTGGAAACACCATATATTTT.